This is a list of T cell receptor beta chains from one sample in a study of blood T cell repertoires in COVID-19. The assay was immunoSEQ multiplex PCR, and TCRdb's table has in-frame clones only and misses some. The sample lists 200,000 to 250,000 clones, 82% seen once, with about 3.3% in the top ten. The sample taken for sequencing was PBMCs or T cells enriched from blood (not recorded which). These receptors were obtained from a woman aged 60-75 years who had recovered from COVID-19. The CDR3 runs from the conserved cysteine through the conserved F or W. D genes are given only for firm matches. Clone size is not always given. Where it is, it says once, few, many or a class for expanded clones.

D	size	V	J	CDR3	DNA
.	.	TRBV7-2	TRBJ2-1	CASSLVARRGPYNEQFF	TGTGCCAGCAGCTTAGTGGCTAGAAGGGGTCCATACAATGAGCAGTTCTTC
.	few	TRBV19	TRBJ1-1	CASSLSENTEAFF	TGTGCCAGTAGTTTGAGTGAGAACACTGAAGCTTTCTTT
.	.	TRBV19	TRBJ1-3	CASSNRNTIYF	TGTGCCAGTAGTAATCGGAACACCATATATTTT
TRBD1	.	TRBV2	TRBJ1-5	CASSMRGQVPQHF	TGTGCCAGCAGTATGAGGGGGCAGGTGCCCCAGCATTTT
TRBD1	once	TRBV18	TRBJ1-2	CASSPTGTGGYGYTF	TGTGCCAGCTCACCAACAGGGACAGGGGGCTATGGCTACACCTTC
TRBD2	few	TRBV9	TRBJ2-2	CASSVLPSGKSHSTGELFF	TGTGCCAGCAGCGTACTGCCTAGCGGGAAGTCCCACTCGACCGGGGAGCTGTTTTTT
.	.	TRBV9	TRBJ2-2	CASSSRLPGIDTGELFF	TGTGCCAGCAGCTCAAGGCTCCCGGGGATAGACACCGGGGAGCTGTTTTTT
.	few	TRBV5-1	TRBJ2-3	CASSRSEPQSTDTQYF	TGCGCCAGCAGCCGTTCCGAGCCCCAAAGCACAGATACGCAGTATTTT
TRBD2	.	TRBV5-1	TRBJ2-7	CASGRGLGYEQYF	TGCGCCAGCGGGAGGGGACTAGGCTACGAGCAGTACTTC
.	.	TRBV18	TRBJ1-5	CASSPGRNQPQHF	TGTGCCAGCTCACCCGGGAGAAATCAGCCCCAGCATTTT
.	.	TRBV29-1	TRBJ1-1	CSVGEAGMNTEAFF	TGCAGCGTTGGTGAGGCAGGGATGAACACTGAAGCTTTCTTT
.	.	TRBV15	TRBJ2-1	CATSRVAEYNEQFF	TGTGCCACCAGCAGAGTAGCGGAATACAATGAGCAGTTCTTC
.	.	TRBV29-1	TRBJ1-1	CSVERQTEAFF	TGCAGCGTTGAAAGACAAACTGAAGCTTTCTTT